This is a list of T cell receptor beta chains from one sample in a study of blood T cell repertoires in COVID-19. The method was immunoSEQ multiplex PCR; TCRdb's version includes in-frame clones alone and lacks a portion of them. The profile shows about 200,000 clones, roughly 76% of them singletons. Sequenced material: peripheral blood. These receptors came from a human donor in a cohort sampled during active COVID-19. CDR3s include the opening cysteine and the closing phenylalanine or tryptophan. Fields, in order: D gene, clone size, J gene, V gene, CDR3 protein, CDR3 DNA. The D gene is left open where the match is weak. Size values are once, few and many counts, or a class for expanded clones, and some rows have none.

d_call: -
clone_size: once
j_call: TRBJ2-5
v_call: TRBV6-5
cdr3_aa: CASTRVGLAWETQYF
cdr3_nt: TGTGCCAGCACCAGAGTCGGGCTAGCGTGGGAGACCCAGTACTTC

d_call: -
clone_size: -
j_call: TRBJ1-6
v_call: TRBV19
cdr3_aa: CASSIGRGYNSPLHF
cdr3_nt: TGTGCCAGTAGTATCGGCAGGGGTTACAATTCACCCCTCCACTTT

d_call: -
clone_size: -
j_call: TRBJ1-1
v_call: TRBV4-1
cdr3_aa: CASSQAAGGTEAFF
cdr3_nt: TGCGCCAGCAGCCAGGCGGCGGGGGGCACTGAAGCTTTCTTT

d_call: -
clone_size: -
j_call: TRBJ1-4
v_call: TRBV28
cdr3_aa: CASSFSQFATNEKLFF
cdr3_nt: TGTGCCAGCAGTTTCTCCCAGTTTGCAACTAATGAAAAACTGTTTTTT

d_call: -
clone_size: -
j_call: TRBJ2-7
v_call: TRBV29-1
cdr3_aa: CSVAGPRAEQSRRSYEQYF
cdr3_nt: TGCAGCGTTGCGGGCCCCCGAGCGGAACAATCTCGTCGTTCCTACGAGCAGTACTTC

d_call: -
clone_size: once
j_call: TRBJ2-7
v_call: TRBV28
cdr3_aa: CASRRQGGSSYEQYF
cdr3_nt: TGTGCCAGCAGACGACAAGGCGGGTCCTCCTACGAGCAGTACTTC

d_call: TRBD2
clone_size: many
j_call: TRBJ2-7
v_call: TRBV6-6
cdr3_aa: CASSYEAGGPMDEQYF
cdr3_nt: TGTGCCAGCAGTTACGAGGCGGGAGGGCCGATGGACGAGCAGTACTTC

d_call: -
clone_size: -
j_call: TRBJ1-5
v_call: TRBV6-1
cdr3_aa: CASSEARRAQPQHF
cdr3_nt: TGTGCCAGCAGTGAAGCGAGGAGGGCCCAGCCCCAGCATTTT

d_call: -
clone_size: -
j_call: TRBJ1-1
v_call: TRBV11-2
cdr3_aa: CASSLIGDTEAFF
cdr3_nt: TGTGCCAGCAGCTTAATAGGGGACACTGAAGCTTTCTTT

d_call: TRBD2
clone_size: few
j_call: TRBJ2-1
v_call: TRBV7-2
cdr3_aa: CASNLGAGYNEQFF
cdr3_nt: TGTGCCAGCAACTTGGGAGCGGGGTACAATGAGCAGTTCTTC

d_call: TRBD1
clone_size: -
j_call: TRBJ1-1
v_call: TRBV6-5
cdr3_aa: CASTHRGYTEAFF
cdr3_nt: TGTGCCAGCACCCACAGGGGTTACACTGAAGCTTTCTTT

d_call: TRBD2
clone_size: -
j_call: TRBJ2-7
v_call: TRBV2
cdr3_aa: CASSDWAGGYEQYF
cdr3_nt: TGTGCCAGCAGTGATTGGGCGGGAGGGTACGAGCAGTACTTC

d_call: TRBD1
clone_size: few
j_call: TRBJ1-5
v_call: TRBV5-8
cdr3_aa: CASSLWKGARNQPQHF
cdr3_nt: TGTGCCAGCAGCTTGTGGAAGGGGGCCCGCAATCAGCCCCAGCATTTT

d_call: TRBD2
clone_size: -
j_call: TRBJ2-1
v_call: TRBV27
cdr3_aa: CATRTSGYNEQFF
cdr3_nt: TGTGCCACCCGGACTAGCGGTTACAATGAGCAGTTCTTC

d_call: -
clone_size: -
j_call: TRBJ1-2
v_call: TRBV24-1
cdr3_aa: CATSDFGYGYTF
cdr3_nt: TGTGCCACCAGTGATTTCGGCTATGGCTACACCTTC

d_call: TRBD2
clone_size: once
j_call: TRBJ2-3
v_call: TRBV4-3
cdr3_aa: CASSQDLLAGGSPDTQYF
cdr3_nt: TGCGCCAGCAGCCAAGATCTACTAGCGGGAGGTAGCCCAGATACGCAGTATTTT

d_call: -
clone_size: -
j_call: TRBJ2-7
v_call: TRBV29-1
cdr3_aa: CSVGLGSGPYEQYF
cdr3_nt: TGCAGCGTCGGCCTCGGGAGCGGGCCCTACGAGCAGTACTTC

d_call: -
clone_size: -
j_call: TRBJ2-6
v_call: TRBV6-5
cdr3_aa: CASSPTVSGANVLTF
cdr3_nt: TGTGCCAGCAGTCCAACAGTCTCTGGGGCCAACGTCCTGACTTTC

d_call: TRBD2
clone_size: -
j_call: TRBJ2-7
v_call: TRBV6-1
cdr3_aa: CASSESASGSVYEQYF
cdr3_nt: TGTGCCAGCAGTGAAAGTGCTAGCGGGAGCGTCTACGAGCAGTACTTC

d_call: -
clone_size: -
j_call: TRBJ1-2
v_call: TRBV28
cdr3_aa: CASSLRQATYGYTF
cdr3_nt: TGTGCCAGCAGTTTGCGACAGGCCACCTATGGCTACACCTTC

d_call: TRBD1
clone_size: -
j_call: TRBJ1-2
v_call: TRBV11-2
cdr3_aa: CASSSRQGATDGYTF
cdr3_nt: TGTGCCAGCAGCTCGCGACAGGGGGCAACGGATGGCTACACCTTC

d_call: TRBD2
clone_size: -
j_call: TRBJ2-7
v_call: TRBV27
cdr3_aa: CASSSPGLGIYEQYF
cdr3_nt: TGTGCCAGCAGCTCCCCGGGACTAGGAATCTACGAGCAGTACTTC

d_call: TRBD2
clone_size: once
j_call: TRBJ2-7
v_call: TRBV20-1
cdr3_aa: CSASQRLAGAEQYF
cdr3_nt: TGCAGTGCTAGTCAGCGGCTAGCGGGAGCCGAGCAGTACTTC

d_call: TRBD2
clone_size: -
j_call: TRBJ2-7
v_call: TRBV5-6
cdr3_aa: CASSPPGTRNYEQYF
cdr3_nt: TGTGCCAGCAGCCCCCCCGGGACTAGAAATTACGAGCAGTACTTC